This record concerns one T cell receptor beta chain sequence. Its antigen remains unidentified. This sample was included in a study of CD8 T cells in ankylosing spondylitis. The study's findings and limits: One TCR beta motif, made up of eight or nine highly homologous variants, appeared characteristic of ankylosing spondylitis blood.

Trimming shortened V by 4 bases and J by 1 base, and 14 bases separated the two germline ends. The CDR3 has 16 residues. Germline CDR1 SGHDT, CDR2 YYEEEE. TCRdb re-called the 5' RACE reads with MiXCR, one entry per CDR3 protein. Among tens of thousands of distinct CDR3 sequences listed, 27% were seen once. What was sequenced was blood, either unsorted or a sorted T cell fraction (not recorded which). This chain uses TRBV5-6 with TRBJ2-2; no definite D call. The sequence was obtained from a male donor with ankylosing spondylitis or in good health (not recorded which). This CDR3 reads CASSPGLNGNTGELFF. The CDR3 DNA sequence: TGTGCCAGCAGCCCGGGCCTCAATGGGAACACCGGGGAGCTGTTTTTT.